A selection of T cell receptor beta chains follows, all from one sample in a study of OX40 agonist ivuxolimab in advanced cancers. The table came from immunoSEQ multiplex PCR; TCRdb's copy has only in-frame clones and leaves some out. The table records roughly 75,000 clones, around 86% of them present only once. Sequences were derived from CD4+ or CD8+ T cells sorted from blood, sampled in a trial of the OX40 agonist ivuxolimab. The receptors shown here come from an adult with an advanced solid tumor such as melanoma, head and neck, liver or kidney cancer. CDR3s include the opening cysteine and the closing phenylalanine or tryptophan. D genes are given only for firm matches. Size is stated for part of the rows, as once, few or many counts, or as a class when the clone is expanded.

D,V,J,size,CDR3,DNA
TRBD1,TRBV18,TRBJ2-4,.,CASSLDRAKNIQYF,TGTGCCAGCTCTCTGGACAGGGCGAAAAACATTCAGTACTTC
.,TRBV29-1,TRBJ2-5,.,CSVDIDAEETQYF,TGCAGCGTTGATATTGATGCGGAAGAGACCCAGTACTTC
.,TRBV6-1,TRBJ1-1,.,CASTSRPPGTEAFF,TGTGCCAGCACCTCCCGACCTCCTGGGACTGAAGCTTTCTTT
.,TRBV28,TRBJ1-5,.,CASTSSEPQHF,TGTGCCAGCACCTCCTCGGAACCCCAGCATTTT
.,TRBV7-2,TRBJ1-1,.,CASSLRLNTEAFF,TGTGCCAGCAGCTTACGATTGAACACTGAAGCTTTCTTT
TRBD1,TRBV5-8,TRBJ2-7,once,CASRAQGALDEQYF,TGTGCCAGCAGAGCGCAGGGGGCTTTGGACGAGCAGTACTTC
TRBD2,TRBV19,TRBJ2-2,.,CASSDLFLAGVPGELFF,TGTGCCAGTAGCGATCTGTTCCTAGCGGGAGTTCCCGGGGAGCTGTTTTTT
TRBD1,TRBV9,TRBJ1-4,.,CASSGTGGGEKLFF,TGTGCCAGCAGCGGTACAGGGGGCGGAGAAAAACTGTTTTTT
TRBD2,TRBV5-1,TRBJ2-5,.,CASSLAMRGEGETQYF,TGCGCCAGCAGCTTGGCCATGAGAGGGGAGGGGGAGACCCAGTACTTC
TRBD1,TRBV27,TRBJ1-2,.,CASSSTGGAGVGGYGYTF,TGTGCCAGCAGTTCAACAGGGGGCGCAGGGGTTGGAGGCTATGGCTACACCTTC
.,TRBV19,TRBJ1-5,.,CASTHLQGRSNQPQHF,TGTGCCAGTACCCATTTGCAGGGCCGAAGCAATCAGCCCCAGCATTTT
.,TRBV6-5,TRBJ2-1,once,CASSPDRNNEQFF,TGTGCCAGCAGCCCAGACAGAAACAATGAGCAGTTCTTC
TRBD1,TRBV27,TRBJ2-3,.,CASSPTGYPSTDTQYF,TGTGCCAGCAGTCCGACAGGGTACCCTAGCACAGATACGCAGTATTTT
.,TRBV30,TRBJ2-1,.,CAWSVSSLNNEQFF,TGTGCCTGGAGTGTATCTTCGCTTAACAATGAGCAGTTCTTC
.,TRBV21-1,TRBJ2-7,.,CASRSTGIGGWRSYEQYF,TGTGCCAGCCGATCAACAGGGATTGGGGGGTGGAGGTCCTACGAGCAGTACTTC
.,TRBV29-1,TRBJ2-2,few,CSASPTGSTGELFF,TGCAGCGCCTCGCCGACTGGATCCACCGGGGAGCTGTTTTTT
TRBD1,TRBV28,TRBJ2-7,few,CASSWSGQGEAYEQYF,TGTGCCAGCAGCTGGTCGGGACAGGGGGAAGCCTACGAGCAGTACTTC
TRBD1,TRBV5-1,TRBJ2-7,.,CASSLGQGMEQYF,TGCGCCAGCAGCTTAGGACAGGGAATGGAGCAGTACTTC
.,TRBV7-8,TRBJ1-1,.,CASSLSLNTEAFF,TGTGCCAGCAGCTTATCACTGAACACTGAAGCTTTCTTT
.,TRBV28,TRBJ1-3,.,CASSLLGGGNTIYF,TGTGCCAGCAGTTTATTGGGGGGGGGAAACACCATATATTTT
TRBD2,TRBV5-4,TRBJ2-7,.,CASSQDVSRGTISYEQYF,TGTGCCAGCAGCCAAGATGTGTCCCGCGGGACTATATCCTACGAGCAGTACTTC
.,TRBV5-7,TRBJ1-1,.,CASMKHPEAFF,TGTGCCAGCATGAAGCATCCAGAAGCTTTCTTT
TRBD1,TRBV25-1,TRBJ2-5,.,CASTGQGEETQYF,TGTGCCAGCACCGGACAGGGCGAAGAGACCCAGTACTTC
.,TRBV28,TRBJ1-2,.,CASSSHQGKANYGYTF,TGTGCCAGCAGTTCCCATCAGGGGAAAGCTAACTATGGCTACACCTTC
TRBD1,TRBV11-2,TRBJ1-1,.,CASSSFPGTGRRNTEAFF,TGTGCCAGCAGCTCTTTTCCCGGGACAGGTAGGAGGAACACTGAAGCTTTCTTT
.,TRBV5-4,TRBJ2-2,.,CASSFGTGNTGELFF,TGTGCCAGCAGCTTCGGGACTGGGAACACCGGGGAGCTGTTTTTT
TRBD1,TRBV11-1,TRBJ2-5,.,CASSQDRAHETQYF,TGTGCCAGCAGCCAAGACAGGGCCCATGAGACCCAGTACTTC
.,TRBV11-2,TRBJ2-1,.,CASSLTRGANEQFF,TGTGCCAGCAGCCTTACTAGAGGAGCCAATGAGCAGTTCTTC
.,TRBV27,TRBJ1-1,.,CASSLYGGTEAFF,TGTGCCAGCAGTTTATACGGGGGAACTGAAGCTTTCTTT
.,TRBV6-6,TRBJ1-2,.,CASSYERGSYGYTF,TGTGCCAGCAGTTACGAACGGGGAAGCTATGGCTACACCTTC
TRBD1,TRBV28,TRBJ1-1,once,CASSQGGPGTEAFF,TGTGCCAGCAGTCAGGGGGGACCTGGCACTGAAGCTTTCTTT
.,TRBV9,TRBJ1-5,.,CASSVGLGADQPQHF,TGTGCCAGCAGCGTAGGTCTGGGCGCGGATCAGCCCCAGCATTTT
.,TRBV7-9,TRBJ2-2,.,CASSRADTGELFF,TGTGCCAGCAGCCGGGCGGACACCGGGGAGCTGTTTTTT
.,TRBV6-1,TRBJ1-2,.,CASSEAREPNYGYTF,TGTGCCAGCAGTGAAGCGAGAGAGCCTAACTATGGCTACACCTTC
.,TRBV2,TRBJ1-4,.,CASSIFMVTTNEKLFF,TGTGCCAGCAGTATTTTCATGGTGACAACTAATGAAAAACTGTTTTTT
.,TRBV7-2,TRBJ2-1,.,CASSKVRGQSNEQFF,TGTGCCAGCAGCAAAGTCCGAGGGCAGAGCAATGAGCAGTTCTTC
.,TRBV6-5,TRBJ1-2,.,CASSYSPGLHYTF,TGTGCCAGCAGTTACTCCCCCGGACTTCACTACACCTTC
.,TRBV6-4,TRBJ1-1,.,CASSPGGAQAEAFF,TGTGCCAGCAGCCCCGGCGGGGCGCAGGCTGAAGCTTTCTTT
.,TRBV18,TRBJ1-5,.,CASSLESNQPQHF,TGTGCCAGCTCACTGGAGAGCAATCAGCCCCAGCATTTT
TRBD1,TRBV7-6,TRBJ1-3,.,CASSLEVQGANTIYF,TGTGCCAGCAGCTTAGAGGTTCAGGGGGCAAACACCATATATTTT
.,TRBV30,TRBJ1-4,.,CAWSETEKLFF,TGTGCCTGGAGTGAAACCGAAAAACTGTTTTTT
.,TRBV6-1,TRBJ1-2,.,CASSRTATGTF,TGTGCCAGCAGTCGAACAGCGACGGGCACCTTC
.,TRBV7-9,TRBJ2-2,.,CASSLGASNTGELFF,TGTGCCAGCAGCTTAGGGGCTAGCAACACCGGGGAGCTGTTTTTT
.,TRBV9,TRBJ1-1,medium-sized,CASSFSMNTEAFF,TGTGCCAGCAGCTTCAGCATGAACACTGAAGCTTTCTTT
.,TRBV5-1,TRBJ2-7,.,CASSSRNGQSRKQYF,TGCGCCAGCAGCTCAAGAAACGGACAGTCGAGGAAGCAGTACTTC